This entry lists 16 T cell receptor beta chains sequenced from one sample in a study of T cells after yellow fever vaccination (dated by TCRdb to the late 2010s). Libraries were constructed by 5' RACE. Data came from an Illumina NovaSeq 6000. The public reads were quality trimmed at Q25 with fastp and then assembled into clones with MiXCR by TCRdb, keeping productive beta chains. A single entry per CDR3 protein holds the most common genes and DNA from its merged rows. In this sample the table shows 400,000 to 450,000 distinct CDR3 sequences, about 17% of which occur a single time. The ten biggest clones cover roughly a sixth of the sample. Read against the paper, the sample's treatment or condition label means: live attenuated yellow fever vaccine strain. The sample in question was PBMCs, obtained before the yellow fever booster vaccination. Every receptor here comes from a man aged 18 to 35 who received the YFV17D yellow fever vaccine.

The V and J genes are TRBV20-1 and TRBJ2-7; TRBD2 agrees at 8 bases. The germline V gene encodes CDR1 DFQATT and CDR2 SNEGSKA (reference sequence). Trimming at V came to 5 bases and at J to 0 bases, leaving 6 bases not matched to a gene. This CDR3 is 14 amino acids long. Here the CDR3 reads CSAWEAGGSYEQYF. The CDR3 nucleotides read TGCAGTGCTTGGGAGGCGGGGGGCTCCTACGAGCAGTACTTC.

This clonotype was seen more than once but under ten times. This chain links TRBV2 with TRBJ1-5; D is perhaps TRBD1 (5 bases). The CDR3 is made up of 14 amino acids. Germline-derived CDR1 and CDR2 are SNHLY and FYNNEI. The V and J ends lost 7 bases and 5 bases respectively, with 15 bases between them. The CDR3 sequence: CASTVGTEDQPQHF. The CDR3 DNA sequence: TGTGCCAGCACCGTGGGGACGGAGGATCAGCCCCAGCATTTT.

This clonotype was seen a few times. The chain combines TRBV20-1 with TRBJ2-1; TRBD2 agrees at 14 bases. The CDR3 totals 17 residues. Trimming at V came to 6 bases and at J to 0 bases, leaving 7 bases not matched to a gene. Germline CDR1 is DFQATT and CDR2 is SNEGSKA (reference sequence). CDR3 nucleotides: TGCAGTGCGCGGGGACTAGCGGGGGAACGCTCCTACAATGAGCAGTTCTTC. Its translation: CSARGLAGERSYNEQFF.

This clonotype has ten or more counts. The CDR3 loop reads CSVEDSHETGELFF. The CDR3 coding sequence is TGCAGCGTTGAAGATTCGCATGAGACCGGGGAGCTGTTTTTT. This chain links TRBV29-1 with TRBJ2-2, with D uncertain. The germline V and J ends were trimmed by 0 bases and 5 bases, with 10 bases remaining between them. The CDR3 runs to 14 residues. Germline V gene sequence: CDR1 SQVTM, CDR2 ANQGSEA.

This clonotype was counted between two and nine times. The CDR3 DNA reads TGTGCCAGCAGCCCACTTGAACAGGGCGAGCAGTACGTC. Its protein is CASSPLEQGEQYV. The V gene is TRBV5-6, the J gene TRBJ2-7; maybe TRBD1 (6 bases). The germline V and J ends were trimmed by 4 bases and 6 bases, with 14 bases remaining between them. From germline, CDR1 is SGHDT and CDR2 YYEEEE. The CDR3 runs 13 residues.

This chain uses TRBV14 with TRBJ1-1; unclear D gene. This CDR3 is built from 12 residues. Germline-derived CDR1 and CDR2 are SGHDN and FVKESK. V lost 0 bases and J lost 5, with 4 bases in between. In nucleotides, the CDR3 is TGTGCCAGCAGCCAAGAATGGACTGAAGCTTTCTTT. Its protein product is CASSQEWTEAFF. Combining the CDR3 with reference TRBV14 and TRBJ1-1 gives the whole variable domain EAGVTQFPSHSVIEKGQTVTLRCDPISGHDNLYWYRRVMGKEIKFLLHFVKESKQDESGMPNNRFLAERTGGTYSTLKVQPAELEDSGVYFCASSQEWTEAFFGQGTRLTVV.

This rearrangement joins TRBV9 to TRBJ2-6, with 8 bases aligning to TRBD1. Germline V gene sequence: CDR1 SGDLS, CDR2 YYNGEE. The ends lost 0 bases at V and 0 bases at J; junction bases unmatched: 5. CDR3 length: 18 residues. The DNA of the CDR3 is TGTGCCAGCAGCGTAGGTGGACAGGGTATCTCTGGGGCCAACGTCCTGACTTTC. It yields the protein CASSVGGQGISGANVLTF.

The V gene is TRBV11-2, the J gene TRBJ2-3; a possible D gene is TRBD1 (6 bases). V shed 0 bases and J shed 6 bases, with 16 bases lying between them. CDR3 length: 16 amino acids. Germline CDR1 is SGHAT and CDR2 is FQNNGV. The CDR3 DNA sequence: TGTGCCAGCAGCTTAGATTCCTGGGGGCTGGAGGATACGCAGTATTTT. Protein sequence: CASSLDSWGLEDTQYF.

The chain uses TRBV9 and TRBJ1-2; D is ambiguous. This CDR3 region has 15 residues. Trimming stripped 2 bases from V and 2 bases from J, with 13 bases between. In germline, CDR1 is SGDLS, CDR2 YYNGEE. In nucleotides, the CDR3 is TGTGCCAGCAGCGTTGCCGAAACGGTGAACTATGGCTACACCTTC. Translated: CASSVAETVNYGYTF.

The chain combines TRBV11-1 with TRBJ2-5; D is unresolved. Germline CDR1 SGHAT, CDR2 FQDESV (reference sequence). CDR3 length: 17 residues. The V and J ends lost 1 base and 0 bases respectively, with 15 bases between them. CDR3 amino acids: CASSLGQANSNQETQYF. CDR3 DNA sequence: TGTGCCAGCAGCTTAGGGCAAGCCAATAGCAACCAAGAGACCCAGTACTTC.

J is TRBJ1-2 and V is TRBV5-4, with D unclear. Trimming removed 0 bases at V and 8 bases at J, with 14 bases between. Per germline, CDR1 SGHNT and CDR2 YYREEE (reference sequence). The CDR3 sequence is 14 residues long. The CDR3 DNA reads TGTGCCAGCAGCTTGGATCTCGTATCGGGAGGCTACACCTTC. It encodes CASSLDLVSGGYTF.

This clonotype turned up a few times. The V call is TRBV4-3, the J call TRBJ2-3; D is possibly TRBD1 or TRBD2 (5 bases each). CDR1 and CDR2 from the germline V gene are LGHNA and YSLEER. The CDR3 is 16 residues long. V shed 1 base and J shed 1 base, with 12 bases lying between them. The CDR3 is CASSQGGNSGTDTQYF. CDR3 sequence (DNA): TGCGCCAGCAGCCAAGGGGGGAATAGTGGCACAGATACGCAGTATTTT.

The V call is TRBV7-6, the J call TRBJ1-2; perhaps TRBD1 as D (6 bases). The CDR3 is made up of 15 amino acids. V shed 5 bases and J shed 4 bases, with 17 bases lying between them. CDR1 is SGHVS and CDR2 is FNYEAQ in the germline V gene. CDR3 nucleotide sequence: TGTGCCAGCAGCCCTGGACAGAAAAACTCCTATGGCTACACCTTC. Translated, it gives CASSPGQKNSYGYTF.

This chain joins TRBV5-4 and TRBJ1-5; 7 bases align to TRBD1. The junction had 3 bases not matched to a gene; V was cut back by 0 bases and J by 9 bases. This CDR3 region has 13 residues. Germline lookup yields CDR1 SGHNT and CDR2 YYREEE (reference sequence). CDR3 sequence: CASSLGRGWPQHF. CDR3 coding DNA: TGTGCCAGCAGCTTGGGCAGGGGGTGGCCCCAGCATTTT.

The chain couples TRBV27 to TRBJ2-7; TRBD1 or TRBD2 may be the D gene (6 bases each). CDR1 is MNHEY, CDR2 SMNVEV, per germline (reference sequence). The CDR3 sequence is 16 residues long. V was trimmed by 5 bases and J by 2 bases, leaving 19 bases between them. CDR3 loop: CASSPGGGRRTYEQYF. DNA of the CDR3: TGTGCCAGCAGTCCCGGGGGCGGGCGGAGAACCTACGAGCAGTACTTC.

This clonotype showed up just a few times. The chain is built from TRBV23-1 and TRBJ2-1; D not certain. TRBV23-1 is an ORF, and what it does is uncertain. The CDR3 sequence is 14 residues long. The V end lost 5 bases, the J end lost 10 bases, and 18 bases lay between the germline ends. CDR3 coding DNA: TGCGCCAGCAGTACTATCCGGGTTTTTTGCGAGCAGTTCTTC. Amino acid sequence: CASSTIRVFCEQFF.